The T cell receptor beta chain described here comes from a study of shared clonotypes between healthy human individuals (TCRdb year 2020). Regarding the complete study: A few men and two women, aged 18 to 49 years, made up the cohort. For each donor, CD4 naive and CD4 memory were each run on three plates, CD8 naive on two plates, and CD8 memory on one plate. Blood TCR repertoires of a handful of healthy adults were deeply sequenced to estimate repertoire size and the extent of clonotype sharing between individuals. Different laboratories and diverse techniques were used to prepare libraries and sequence TCR repertoires, to increase sequencing depth and limit assay-specific biases. Leukapheresis yielded between about 0.85 and 10 billion PBMCs per donor. The full study reports these points: Pairwise subsampling indicated that sequencing depth was expected to affect the degree of clonotype sharing among donors. The genetic and exposure-history diversity represented was limited by the small number of donors. Naive subsets generally had larger estimated clonotype richness than memory subsets did. When four donors were compared, the shared fraction of clonotypes was about 5% for naive CD4, 3% to 4% for naive CD8, more than 2% for memory CD4, and 0.35% to 0.4% for memory CD8. Rarefaction of sorted-subset datasets indicated incomplete sequencing despite the large sequencing depth. Sampling was restricted to blood, and TCR repertoires in tissues likely differ from the TCR repertoires found in blood. Clonotypes shared by all four sorted-subset donors showed higher generation probabilities than non-shared clonotypes.

Turning to this clone: It has no known antigen specificity. The record has no base qualities; no much larger clone is one base away.

TCR CDR3 regions were amplified from genomic DNA by multiplex PCR using the deep immunoSEQ assay. Genomic DNA extracted from each cell subset was distributed evenly over all wells of several immunoSEQ 96-well plates, and each plate served as one replicate. Each replicate PCR for sorted subsets received around 200 ng genomic DNA, equal to about 30,000 T cell genomes. Purified libraries were measured with a Qubit 3.0 fluorometer, size-checked on a Bioanalyzer 2100, and measured again with the KAPA Library Quantification kit. Every immunoSEQ 96-well plate was sequenced on a separate single-read 150-cycle Illumina NextSeq 550 flow cell. The study's processing was this. The immunoSEQ output contained only junctional sequences without quality scores, so filtering could not match that applied to full-length reads. To assign V/J genes and CDR3, sequences were annotated using PyIR, a Python wrapper for IgBLAST v1.9, with IMGT germline references. Reads were filtered out if the reads had weak V/J assignments (E-value above 1e-6), no CDR3, stop codons, out-of-frame junctions, or ambiguous translated residues. V3J clonotypes were defined as sequences sharing an identical inferred V gene, J gene, and CDR3 amino acid sequence. Percentage overlap between repertoires was calculated by dividing the number of shared unique clonotypes by the size of the smaller repertoire. Repertoire richness was assessed with RTK rarefaction, the Chao1 estimator, and Recon v2.1 estimates of unobserved clonotypes. Generation probabilities were computed with OLGA for all TCRbeta clonotypes obtained by the gDNA method from a handful of donors. TCRdb obtained this table from immuneACCESS and retained in-frame rearrangements with V and J assigned. These tables miss some clones; where compared with another copy, unresolved V genes account for less than half of the shortfall, and the remainder is unexplained. That table is the source of V, J and clone size, and D and trimming were worked out from the DNA. For this sample the table gives almost 750,000 clones, of which roughly 72% were detected only once. Of the sample, approximately 1.7% is held by the ten largest clones.

Donors were healthy HIV-negative adults with no recently reported acute infections or vaccinations. Only Caucasian adults living in Nashville, Tennessee, USA were represented among the donors. CD4+ T cells were enriched by magnetic negative selection; naive cells were then positively selected on CD45RA, and the negative fraction formed the memory subset. Blood was collected by leukapheresis, and PBMCs were isolated by Ficoll-Histopaque density gradient centrifugation and then cryopreserved in liquid nitrogen vapor phase. Analytical flow cytometry was used to check the purity and quantity of each magnetically sorted T cell population. From each sorted fraction, genomic DNA was isolated and quantified by UV absorbance on a Nanodrop 2000c. Taken from cysteine to phenylalanine, the CDR3 has 14 residues. Only the CDR3 portion is preserved as DNA: 42 bases, with reading frame beginning at the first base. The germline V gene sets CDR1 to SGHRS and CDR2 to YFSETQ. At the junction V is shortened by 3 bases and J by 1 base; bases outside the gene matches: 3.

Sample: memory CD4+ T cells sorted from blood. The cell subset or site label corresponds to: CD45RA-negative fraction. The source is a woman in her twenties or thirties in good health. The sequence is built from TRBV5-1 and TRBJ2-5; the central 7 bases match TRBD1. The CDR3 here reads CASSWDRFQETQYF. DNA sequence: TGCGCCAGCAGCTGGGACAGATTCCAAGAGACCCAGTACTTC.